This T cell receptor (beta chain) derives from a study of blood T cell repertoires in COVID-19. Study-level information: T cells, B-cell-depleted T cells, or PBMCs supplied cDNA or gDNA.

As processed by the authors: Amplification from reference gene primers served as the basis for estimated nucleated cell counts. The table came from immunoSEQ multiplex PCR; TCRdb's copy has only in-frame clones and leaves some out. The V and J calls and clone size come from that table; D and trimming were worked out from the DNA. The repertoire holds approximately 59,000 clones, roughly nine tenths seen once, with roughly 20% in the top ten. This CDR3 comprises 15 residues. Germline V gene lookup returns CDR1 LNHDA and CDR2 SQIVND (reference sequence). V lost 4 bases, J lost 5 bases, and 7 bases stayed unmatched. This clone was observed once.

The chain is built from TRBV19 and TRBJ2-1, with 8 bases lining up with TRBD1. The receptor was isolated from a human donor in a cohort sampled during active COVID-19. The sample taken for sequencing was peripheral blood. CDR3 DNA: TGTGCCAGTAGTACCCAGGGGGCGCGGCACAATGAGCAGTTCTTC. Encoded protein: CASSTQGARHNEQFF.